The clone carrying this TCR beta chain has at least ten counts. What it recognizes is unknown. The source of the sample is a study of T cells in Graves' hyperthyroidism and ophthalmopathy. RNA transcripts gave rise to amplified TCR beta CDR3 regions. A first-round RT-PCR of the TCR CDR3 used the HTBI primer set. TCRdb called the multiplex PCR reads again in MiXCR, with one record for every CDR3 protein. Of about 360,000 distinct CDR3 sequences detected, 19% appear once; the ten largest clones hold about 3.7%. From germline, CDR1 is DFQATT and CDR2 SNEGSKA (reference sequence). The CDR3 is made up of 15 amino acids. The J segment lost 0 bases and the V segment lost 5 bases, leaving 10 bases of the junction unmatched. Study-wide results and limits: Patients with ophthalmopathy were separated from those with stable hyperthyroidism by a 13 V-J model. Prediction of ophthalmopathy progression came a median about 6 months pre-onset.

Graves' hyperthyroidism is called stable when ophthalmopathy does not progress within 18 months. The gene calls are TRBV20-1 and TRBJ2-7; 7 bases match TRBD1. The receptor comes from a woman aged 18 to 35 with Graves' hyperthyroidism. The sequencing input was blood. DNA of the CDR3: TGCAGTGCTTACTTCACCGGGACAGTCTCCTACGAGCAGTACTTC. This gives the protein CSAYFTGTVSYEQYF.